This entry lists 30 T cell receptor beta chains sequenced from one sample in a study of shared clonotypes between healthy human individuals. Terminally differentiated effector memory CD45RA+ cells were excluded by CCR7 positive selection of CD45RO-negative cells. Repertoires were generated with immunoSEQ multiplex PCR, while TCRdb's copy carries only in-frame clones and drops some. The table has 650,000 to 800,000 clones, 92% seen once. Sequencing input: naive CD8+ T cells sorted from blood. The receptors here all came from a man younger than 45 in good health.

CDR3 sequence: CASSAVDRRYTF. Here the CDR3 DNA reads TGTGCCAGCAGCGCAGTGGACAGGCGCTACACCTTC. This sequence joins TRBV9 and TRBJ1-2; 7 bases match TRBD1. The CDR3 is 12 amino acids. V was clipped by 3 bases and J by 9 bases; unmatched bases: 5. Germline values: CDR1 SGDLS, CDR2 YYNGEE.

This clone was seen just once. This chain uses TRBV14 with TRBJ2-3; the D is unclear. CDR1 is SGHDN, CDR2 FVKESK, per germline. V was shortened by 4 bases and J by 4 bases, with 18 bases between the two germline ends. CDR3 length: 16 residues. The CDR3 protein is CASSRLDGVGADTQYF. In nucleotides, the CDR3 is TGTGCCAGCAGCCGACTGGACGGAGTTGGCGCAGATACGCAGTATTTT. Supplemented by reference TRBV14 and TRBJ2-3, the full variable domain reads EAGVTQFPSHSVIEKGQTVTLRCDPISGHDNLYWYRRVMGKEIKFLLHFVKESKQDESGMPNNRFLAERTGGTYSTLKVQPAELEDSGVYFCASSRLDGVGADTQYFGPGTRLTVL.

The rearrangement links TRBV7-9 to TRBJ1-2; the D gene is possibly TRBD1 (5 bases). The CDR3 spans 17 residues. The germline V and J ends were trimmed by 4 bases and 8 bases, with 26 bases remaining between them. The germline CDR1 and CDR2 sequences are SEHNR and FQNEAQ (reference sequence). DNA of the CDR3: TGTGCCAGCAGCTCAGTGACGCAGACAGAGCGGTTTTCGGGCTACACCTTC. This gives the protein CASSSVTQTERFSGYTF.

The J gene is TRBJ2-7, the V gene TRBV19; the D is unclear. This CDR3 contains 15 residues. V gave up 2 bases and J gave up 2 bases, with 13 bases separating them. Germline V gives CDR1 LNHDA, CDR2 SQIVND (reference sequence). In nucleotides, the CDR3 is TGTGCCAGTAGTATATCGACGCTACTGACCTACGAGCAGTACTTC. Amino acids: CASSISTLLTYEQYF. Based on the CDR3 plus reference TRBV19 and TRBJ2-7, the full variable domain is DGGITQSPKYLFRKEGQNVTLSCEQNLNHDAMYWYRQDPGQGLRLIYYSQIVNDFQKGDIAEGYSVSREKKESFPLTVTSAQKNPTAFYLCASSISTLLTYEQYFGPGTRLTVT.

The V and J genes are TRBV7-3 and TRBJ2-1; 9 nucleotides align to TRBD2. The CDR3 has 15 residues. V lost 1 base to trimming and J lost 8 bases; unmatched junction nucleotides: 6. Per germline, CDR1 SGHTA and CDR2 FQGTGA. This chain's CDR3 is CASSLSVAGVHEQFF. CDR3 DNA: TGTGCCAGCAGCTTAAGTGTAGCGGGAGTACATGAGCAGTTCTTC.

The rearrangement links TRBV6-5 to TRBJ2-7, with D tentatively TRBD2 (5 bases). The V end lost 7 bases, the J end lost 4 bases, and 20 bases lay between the germline ends. Germline CDR1 MNHEY, CDR2 SVGAGI. There are 15 residues in the CDR3. The CDR3 DNA is TGTGCCAGCACCGGAGGAGGTCCCGCATTTTACGAGCAGTACTTC. Translation: CASTGGGPAFYEQYF.

In regard to this clone: Other DNA sequences in the same sample also yield this CDR3. CDR3 sequence (DNA): TGTGCCAGCAGCTTAGCAGGGGGCAATCAGCCCCAGCATTTT. Protein: CASSLAGGNQPQHF. V usage is TRBV7-9 and J usage is TRBJ1-5; TRBD1 might be the D (5 bases). Germline lookup yields CDR1 SEHNR and CDR2 FQNEAQ (reference sequence). Trimming took off 0 bases at V and 2 bases at J, with 5 bases between the two ends. This CDR3 has 14 amino acids. The full variable domain, with the rest looked up from reference TRBV7-9 and TRBJ1-5, is DTGVSQNPRHKITKRGQNVTFRCDPISEHNRLYWYRQTLGQGPEFLTYFQNEAQLEKSRLLSDRFSAERPKGSFSTLEIQRTEQGDSAMYLCASSLAGGNQPQHFGDGTRLSIL.

The chain has TRBV29-1 and TRBJ1-2; no reliable D call. V shed 1 base and J shed 1 base, with 16 bases lying between them. CDR1 and CDR2 (germline): SQVTM, ANQGSEA. The CDR3 runs 16 residues. CDR3: CSVEGRWAENNYGYTF. CDR3 DNA: TGCAGCGTTGAAGGTCGTTGGGCAGAAAATAACTATGGCTACACCTTC. The full variable domain, its missing parts supplied by reference TRBV29-1 and TRBJ1-2, is SAVISQKPSRDICQRGTSLTIQCQVDSQVTMMFWYRQQPGQSLTLIATANQGSEATYESGFVIDKFPISRPNLTFSTLTVSNMSPEDSSIYLCSVEGRWAENNYGYTFGSGTRLTVV.

V is TRBV19 and J is TRBJ2-1; 8 positions agree with TRBD1. CDR3 length: 15 amino acids. With 2 bases clipped from V and 6 bases from J, the junction kept 6 bases outside the gene matches. The germline V gene has CDR1 LNHDA and CDR2 SQIVND (reference sequence). DNA of the CDR3: TGTGCCAGTAGTATATTGGGACAGGACAGCAATGAGCAGTTCTTC. Its protein product is CASSILGQDSNEQFF.

The chain joins TRBV7-8 to TRBJ2-7; no clear D. V lost 5 bases, J lost 0 bases, and 5 bases lay in between. Per the germline V gene, CDR1 is SGHVS and CDR2 is FQNEAQ. There are 12 residues in the CDR3. The CDR3 is CASSASSYEQYF. The CDR3 DNA reads TGTGCCAGCAGCGCGAGCTCCTACGAGCAGTACTTC.

A single count supports this clone. Other nucleotide sequences from this sample produce the same CDR3. This chain joins TRBV27 and TRBJ1-1; TRBD1 is a possible D gene (6 bases). The germline V and J ends were trimmed by 9 bases and 0 bases, with 11 bases remaining between them. The CDR3 covers 13 residues. Germline V CDR1 and CDR2: MNHEY, SMNVEV (reference sequence). CDR3 protein: CASRTGLNTEAFF. The CDR3 coding sequence is TGTGCCAGTCGAACAGGGCTGAACACTGAAGCTTTCTTT.

About this clone itself: Other nucleotide sequences from this sample produce the same CDR3. Here the CDR3 DNA reads TGTGCCAGCAGCTTAGGGGGCCTCACAGATACGCAGTATTTT. It encodes CASSLGGLTDTQYF. The chain employs TRBV7-9 and TRBJ2-3; D may be TRBD1 (5 bases). The V end was cut by 1 base, the J end by 2 bases, with 7 bases between. Looked up from germline, CDR1 is SEHNR and CDR2 is FQNEAQ (reference sequence). This CDR3 is 14 amino acids long.

This chain connects TRBV5-1 to TRBJ1-2; D is perhaps TRBD1 (5 bases). Germline CDR1 SGHRS, CDR2 YFSETQ. Trimming removed 0 bases from V and 2 bases from J, with 8 bases in between. CDR3 length: 14 amino acids. CDR3 residues: CASSLERGNYGYTF. The CDR3, as DNA: TGCGCCAGCAGCTTGGAGCGGGGGAACTATGGCTACACCTTC.

The chain has TRBV30 and TRBJ2-1, with D possibly TRBD1 on 6 matching bases. The CDR3 has 16 amino acids. The V end was cut by 3 bases, the J end by 0 bases, with 15 bases between. Per germline, CDR1 GTSNPN and CDR2 SVGIG (reference sequence). The CDR3 region has the DNA TGTGCCTGGAGCGAAACAGGGTTTCGCTCCTACAATGAGCAGTTCTTC. Translated, it gives CAWSETGFRSYNEQFF.

The chain has TRBV5-6 and TRBJ2-1; the D gene is possibly TRBD2 (5 bases). V shed 4 bases and J shed 5 bases, with 10 bases lying between them. CDR3 length: 13 residues. The germline V gene has CDR1 SGHDT and CDR2 YYEEEE. The CDR3 region is CASSEDLNNEQFF. DNA for the CDR3: TGTGCCAGCAGCGAGGACTTGAACAATGAGCAGTTCTTC.

This sequence joins TRBV27 and TRBJ2-3; 10 nucleotides agree with TRBD2. This CDR3 has 15 amino acids. V dropped 4 bases and J dropped 6; count of bases not matched to a gene: 7. CDR1 is MNHEY, CDR2 SMNVEV, per germline (reference sequence). The CDR3 reads CASSSPGLAADTQYF. Written as DNA, the CDR3 is TGTGCCAGCAGTTCCCCAGGACTAGCGGCTGATACGCAGTATTTT.

The V gene is TRBV7-8, the J gene TRBJ2-5, with D possibly called TRBD1 or TRBD2 (5 bases each). V was cut by 0 bases and J by 3 bases, with 14 bases left in between. Per the germline V gene, CDR1 is SGHVS and CDR2 is FQNEAQ. The CDR3 has 16 amino acids. The CDR3 region is CASSLAPRRGEETQYF. Here the CDR3 DNA reads TGTGCCAGCAGCTTAGCCCCTCGGAGAGGGGAAGAGACCCAGTACTTC.

The chain combines TRBV11-3 with TRBJ2-1, with D uncertain. V dropped 1 base and J dropped 6 bases, with 7 bases sitting between them. The CDR3 covers 13 residues. Germline CDR1 and CDR2: SGHNT and YENEEA. This CDR3 reads CASSLGVFNEQFF. The CDR3 nucleotides read TGTGCCAGCAGCTTAGGTGTTTTCAATGAGCAGTTCTTC.

The V gene is TRBV1, the J gene TRBJ2-1. TRBV1 counts as a pseudogene. The CDR3 extends over 17 amino acids. For the CDR3, the DNA is TGCACCAGCAGCCAAGAACGGAACGCGTGGTCCTACAATGAGCAGTTCTTC. Its translation is CTSSQERNAWSYNEQFF.

The V and J genes are TRBV27 and TRBJ1-2, with D hard to call. Germline values: CDR1 MNHEY, CDR2 SMNVEV (reference sequence). The V end was cut by 6 bases, the J end by 4 bases, with 6 bases between. This CDR3 contains 11 residues. CDR3 nucleotide sequence: TGTGCCAGCAGGGACTTCTATGGCTACACCTTC. Protein product: CASRDFYGYTF.

The chain uses TRBV7-6 and TRBJ2-7; either TRBD1 or TRBD2 may supply D (5 bases each). Germline CDR1 reads SGHVS; CDR2 reads FNYEAQ. V dropped 0 bases and J dropped 5 bases, with 11 bases sitting between them. The CDR3 totals 14 residues. The CDR3 sequence is CASSLAGPIHEQYF. The CDR3 DNA is TGTGCCAGCAGCTTAGCGGGACCTATCCACGAGCAGTACTTC. The whole variable domain, filled in from reference TRBV7-6 and TRBJ2-7, reads GAGVSQSPRYKVTKRGQDVALRCDPISGHVSLYWYRQALGQGPEFLTYFNYEAQQDKSGLPNDRFSAERPEGSISTLTIQRTEQRDSAMYRCASSLAGPIHEQYFGPGTRLTVT.

This clone has only a few counts. This chain connects TRBV19 to TRBJ2-7; the D is unclear. Per the germline V gene, CDR1 is LNHDA and CDR2 is SQIVND (reference sequence). This CDR3 has 13 residues. Trimming removed 3 bases from V and 0 bases from J, with 6 bases in between. The CDR3 here is CASSIYASYEQYF. DNA of the CDR3: TGTGCCAGTAGTATTTACGCCTCCTACGAGCAGTACTTC.

Details on this clone: The same CDR3 is also encoded by other DNA sequences in this sample. The chain employs TRBV27 and TRBJ2-2; no firm D call. The CDR3 runs to 12 residues. The germline V gene has CDR1 MNHEY and CDR2 SMNVEV (reference sequence). V lost 3 bases, J lost 4 bases, and 3 bases lay in between. DNA of the CDR3: TGTGCCAGCAGTTTGACCACCGGGGAGCTGTTTTTT. Residues: CASSLTTGELFF.

CDR3 region: CASSPPKDDREETQYF. The CDR3 region has the DNA TGTGCCAGCTCACCCCCTAAGGACGACAGGGAAGAGACCCAGTACTTC. The gene calls are TRBV18 and TRBJ2-5; 7 positions agree with TRBD1. This CDR3 region has 16 residues. CDR1 is KGHSH and CDR2 is LQKENI in the germline V gene. V gave up 3 bases and J gave up 3 bases; unmatched junction bases: 10.

The chain uses TRBV5-5 and TRBJ2-7; possible D gene TRBD2, 6 bases. This CDR3 is 15 amino acids long. The V gene's germline CDR1 is SGHKS and CDR2 YYEKEE (reference sequence). The V gene lost 1 base and the J gene lost 3 bases, with 14 bases spanning the gap. This chain's CDR3 is CASSLPLEGLYEQYF. CDR3 nucleotides: TGTGCCAGCAGCTTGCCCCTAGAGGGACTCTACGAGCAGTACTTC.

This clone was counted a single time. The chain employs TRBV2 and TRBJ2-1, with 7 bases aligning to TRBD2. Germline V lookup: CDR1 SNHLY, CDR2 FYNNEI. The CDR3 contains 14 residues. V was pared by 2 bases and J by 6 bases, with 4 bases of the junction left unmatched. In DNA, the CDR3 is TGTGCCAGCAGTGAACTGCGGGAGTTCAATGAGCAGTTCTTC. Translated: CASSELREFNEQFF. Full variable domain (remainder filled in from reference TRBV2 and TRBJ2-1): EPEVTQTPSHQVTQMGQEVILRCVPISNHLYFYWYRQILGQKVEFLVSFYNNEISEKSEIFDDQFSVERPDGSNFTLKIRSTKLEDSAMYFCASSELREFNEQFFGPGTRLTVL.

The rearrangement links TRBV4-3 to TRBJ1-3; 7 nucleotides line up with TRBD1. CDR3 length: 17 residues. J was trimmed by 0 bases and V by 0 bases; bases with no gene match: 5. Germline CDR1 and CDR2: LGHNA and YSLEER. CDR3 residues: CASSQELWDSSGNTIYF. CDR3 in DNA: TGCGCCAGCAGCCAAGAACTTTGGGACAGCTCTGGAAACACCATATATTTT.

This sequence joins TRBV19 and TRBJ2-1; 7 positions agree with TRBD1. Germline V gene data show CDR1 as LNHDA and CDR2 as SQIVND (reference sequence). Germline trimming cut 3 bases from V and 2 bases from J; bases unmatched to any gene: 4. The length of the CDR3 is 15 residues. The DNA of the CDR3 is TGTGCCAGTAGTATGGGTCAGGGGGCCTACAATGAGCAGTTCTTC. It translates to CASSMGQGAYNEQFF. The whole variable domain, filled in from reference TRBV19 and TRBJ2-1, reads DGGITQSPKYLFRKEGQNVTLSCEQNLNHDAMYWYRQDPGQGLRLIYYSQIVNDFQKGDIAEGYSVSREKKESFPLTVTSAQKNPTAFYLCASSMGQGAYNEQFFGPGTRLTVL.

The V gene is TRBV5-6, the J gene TRBJ1-2; possibly TRBD1 for D (6 bases). Trimming removed 2 bases at V and 8 bases at J, with 16 bases between. The CDR3 extends over 14 amino acids. CDR1 SGHDT and CDR2 YYEEEE come from the germline V gene. CDR3 nucleotide sequence: TGTGCCAGCAGCTTCGGGACACCGTTGCGGGGCTACACCTTC. It encodes CASSFGTPLRGYTF. Filled out from reference TRBV5-6 and TRBJ1-2, the complete variable domain reads DAGVTQSPTHLIKTRGQQVTLRCSPKSGHDTVSWYQQALGQGPQFIFQYYEEEERQRGNFPDRFSGHQFPNYSSELNVNALLLGDSALYLCASSFGTPLRGYTFGSGTRLTVV.

This rearrangement joins TRBV6-1 to TRBJ1-2; the match to TRBD1 covers 7 bases. J lost 4 bases, V lost 1 base, and 9 bases had no gene match. This CDR3 contains 16 residues. CDR1 and CDR2 (germline): MNHNS, SASEGT. The CDR3 is CASSEGSTGLVYGYTF. CDR3 nucleotides: TGTGCCAGCAGTGAAGGATCGACAGGGTTGGTCTATGGCTACACCTTC.